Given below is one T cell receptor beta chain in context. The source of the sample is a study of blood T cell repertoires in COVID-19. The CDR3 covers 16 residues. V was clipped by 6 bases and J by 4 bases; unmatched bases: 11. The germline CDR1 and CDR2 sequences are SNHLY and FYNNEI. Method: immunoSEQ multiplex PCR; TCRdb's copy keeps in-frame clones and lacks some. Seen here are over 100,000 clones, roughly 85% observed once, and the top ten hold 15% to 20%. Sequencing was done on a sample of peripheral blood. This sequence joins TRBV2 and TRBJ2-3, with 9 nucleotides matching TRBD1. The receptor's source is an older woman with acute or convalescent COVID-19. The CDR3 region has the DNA TGTGCCAGCAGGAGAGGGACAGGGCGCGGCCCAGATACGCAGTATTTT. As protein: CASRRGTGRGPDTQYF.